What follows is one TCR beta chain and its context. Combining iRepertoire HTBI primers with Arm-PCR of CDR3 regions, the authors built TCR beta libraries. TCRdb reanalysed the multiplex PCR reads using MiXCR and keeps one entry per CDR3 protein. The sample yields some 560,000 distinct CDR3 sequences, 15% to 20% seen once. Deletions cut 5 bases from V and 5 bases from J, with 16 bases between. Germline V CDR1 and CDR2: SGHNT, YENEEA. CDR3 length: 15 amino acids. This record comes from a study of regulatory T cells in long-lasting Graves disease. The time point: newly diagnosed GD, antithyroid drugs for less than 3 months. With RNA extracted from PBMCs as input, the TCR library was made. The diagnosis of Graves' disease used American Thyroid Association guidelines. Enrollment of patients was through an endocrinology department in Xi'an, China. The sample also formed part of further work on T cells in Graves' hyperthyroidism and ophthalmopathy. That paper adds: Among the patients, aged 18 to 65, hyperthyroidism was newly diagnosed and had lasted under 2 months. TCR CDR3 regions were first amplified by RT-PCR with HTBI primers.

The rearrangement uses TRBV11-3 and TRBJ2-1; TRBD2 is a possible D gene (5 bases). This TCR derives from a middle-aged woman with Graves disease. The input for sequencing was peripheral blood mononuclear cells (PBMCs), taken at new diagnosis, from a patient treated with antithyroid drugs. The CDR3 sequence: CASSTLGDTNNEQFF. CDR3 in DNA: TGTGCCAGCAGCACCCTGGGAGACACTAACAATGAGCAGTTCTTC.